Below are 17 T cell receptor beta chains sequenced from a single sample in a study of blood T cell repertoires in COVID-19. Some clones are missing from TCRdb's copy, which holds only in-frame ones; the method was immunoSEQ multiplex PCR. This table holds some 200,000 clones, 82% found once. Sequencing was performed on PBMCs or T cells enriched from blood (not recorded which). The receptors originated from a woman aged 55-70 years with acute COVID-19.

The V call is TRBV4-3, the J call TRBJ2-2; a possible D gene is TRBD2 (7 bases). The CDR3 runs to 18 residues. In germline, CDR1 is LGHNA, CDR2 YSLEER. Deletions cut 4 bases from V and 0 bases from J, with 18 bases between. The CDR3 reads CASSLRGGLPANTGELFF. DNA for the CDR3: TGCGCCAGCAGCCTGAGGGGGGGCCTACCTGCGAACACCGGGGAGCTGTTTTTT.

This clone was detected a few times. This chain links TRBV10-1 with TRBJ2-2; 11 bases align to TRBD1. The CDR3 length is 15 residues. The V gene end was trimmed by 6 bases and the J gene end by 3 bases; junction bases not matched to a gene: 3. Germline lookup yields CDR1 WNHNN and CDR2 SYGVQD (reference sequence). The CDR3 sequence: CASRPGQGDTGELFF. CDR3 DNA: TGCGCCAGCAGACCGGGACAGGGGGACACCGGGGAGCTGTTTTTT.

The chain recombines TRBV5-1 with TRBJ1-2; a possible D gene is TRBD1 (5 bases). This CDR3 contains 14 residues. V was cut by 0 bases and J by 5 bases, with 11 bases left in between. From germline, CDR1 is SGHRS and CDR2 YFSETQ. The CDR3 sequence: CASSLGRGEYGYTF. In nucleotides, the CDR3 is TGCGCCAGCAGCTTGGGCCGGGGGGAATATGGCTACACCTTC. Variable domain in full (rest from reference TRBV5-1 and TRBJ1-2): KAGVTQTPRYLIKTRGQQVTLSCSPISGHRSVSWYQQTPGQGLQFLFEYFSETQRNKGNFPGRFSGRQFSNSRSEMNVSTLELGDSALYLCASSLGRGEYGYTFGSGTRLTVV.

The gene calls are TRBV19 and TRBJ2-1; 11 positions match TRBD2. The CDR3 runs 15 residues. V was pared by 5 bases and J by 5 bases, with 5 bases of the junction left unmatched. Per germline, CDR1 LNHDA and CDR2 SQIVND (reference sequence). The CDR3 sequence is CASSATSGNNNEQFF. The CDR3 nucleotides are TGTGCCAGTAGTGCGACTAGCGGGAATAACAATGAGCAGTTCTTC.

In its sample, this clone was seen a few times. V gene TRBV2 combines with J gene TRBJ1-6, with D uncertain. V shed 7 bases and J shed 8 bases, with 18 bases lying between them. This CDR3 is built from 15 residues. Germline V gives CDR1 SNHLY, CDR2 FYNNEI. The CDR3 is CASTSSGPQYSPLHF. Here the CDR3 DNA reads TGTGCCAGCACCTCAAGTGGGCCCCAATATTCACCCCTCCACTTT.

The gene calls are TRBV27 and TRBJ1-4; no reliable D call. Germline V CDR1 and CDR2: MNHEY, SMNVEV (reference sequence). There are 16 residues in the CDR3. V gave up 4 bases and J gave up 0 bases, with 12 bases separating them. CDR3 sequence reads: CASSSQAIPTNEKLFF. Here the CDR3 DNA reads TGTGCCAGCAGTTCCCAGGCTATACCAACTAATGAAAAACTGTTTTTT.

The rearrangement links TRBV7-9 to TRBJ1-2; D is uncertain. Trimming pared 8 bases from V and 6 bases from J, leaving 16 bases between. The CDR3 extends over 13 amino acids. Germline values: CDR1 SEHNR, CDR2 FQNEAQ (reference sequence). The CDR3, as DNA: TGTGCCAGCTCCGCTAGGGAGCGGAATGGCTACACCTTC. It yields the protein CASSARERNGYTF.

The rearrangement links TRBV6-2 or TRBV6-3 to TRBJ2-7; 8 bases are shared with TRBD2. V shed 6 bases, J shed 4 bases, and the junction held 17 bases outside the gene matches. This CDR3 has 17 residues. Germline V gene lookup returns CDR1 MNHEY and CDR2 SVGEGT. CDR3 sequence reads: CASSPLTSGTSLYEQYF. CDR3 bases: TGTGCCAGCAGCCCCTTAACTAGCGGAACGAGTTTATACGAGCAGTACTTC.

V usage is TRBV15 and J usage is TRBJ2-7, with TRBD1 identical over 9 bases. V lost 4 bases and J lost 3; bases outside the gene matches: 4. This CDR3 comprises 14 residues. CDR1 is LNHNV and CDR2 is YYDKDF in the germline V gene (reference sequence). The CDR3 nucleotides are TGTGCCACCAGCACTGGACAGGGGATCTACGAGCAGTACGTC. Protein: CATSTGQGIYEQYV.

The chain employs TRBV11-2 and TRBJ1-1; tentative D call: TRBD1 (6 bases). The CDR3 contains 15 residues. V was trimmed by 5 bases and J by 0 bases, leaving 13 bases between them. Germline V lookup: CDR1 SGHAT, CDR2 FQNNGV. The CDR3 DNA reads as TGTGCCAGCAGCCCCCCTGGGGGCGTGAACACTGAAGCTTTCTTT. Encoded protein: CASSPPGGVNTEAFF.

The rearrangement uses TRBV5-4 and TRBJ2-1, with TRBD2 matching 16 bases. V lost 4 bases and J lost 7; bases outside the gene matches: 14. CDR3 length: 19 residues. CDR1 is SGHNT and CDR2 is YYREEE in the germline V gene (reference sequence). CDR3 DNA: TGTGCCAGCAGCCTACACACGGGACTAGCGGGGGGGCCTGGGAATGAGCAGTTCTTC. Amino acids: CASSLHTGLAGGPGNEQFF.

V usage is TRBV7-9 and J usage is TRBJ2-7; D is perhaps TRBD2 (6 bases). V lost 7 bases and J 1 base, leaving 11 bases between the germline ends. This CDR3 region has 13 residues. Per germline, CDR1 SEHNR and CDR2 FQNEAQ (reference sequence). This CDR3 reads CASKAGSSYEQYF. DNA for the CDR3: TGTGCCAGCAAGGCGGGAAGTTCCTACGAGCAGTACTTC. Together with reference TRBV7-9 and TRBJ2-7, the CDR3 gives the full variable domain: DTGVSQNPRHKITKRGQNVTFRCDPISEHNRLYWYRQTLGQGPEFLTYFQNEAQLEKSRLLSDRFSAERPKGSFSTLEIQRTEQGDSAMYLCASKAGSSYEQYFGPGTRLTVT.

J is TRBJ1-6 and V is TRBV5-1, with TRBD1 matching 10 bases. CDR1 is SGHRS and CDR2 is YFSETQ in the germline V gene. The V and J ends lost 0 bases and 10 bases, in that order; junction bases with no gene match: 16. The CDR3 totals 19 residues. CDR3: CASSLAGLGGTGVGSPLHF. In DNA, the CDR3 is TGCGCCAGCAGCTTGGCCGGGTTAGGAGGGACAGGGGTAGGGTCACCCCTCCACTTT.

The chain uses TRBV14 and TRBJ1-2, with TRBD1 matching over 8 bases. V gave up 1 base and J gave up 13 bases; unmatched junction bases: 8. The CDR3 has 13 amino acids. The germline V gene encodes CDR1 SGHDN and CDR2 FVKESK. The CDR3 region is CASSQARTGTFTF. The CDR3 DNA is TGTGCCAGCAGCCAAGCCCGGACAGGGACTTTCACCTTC.

This chain connects TRBV4-1 to TRBJ1-3; no clear D. Trimming pared 3 bases from V and 4 bases from J, leaving 13 bases between. Germline V lookup: CDR1 MGHRA, CDR2 YSYEKL. The CDR3 totals 15 residues. The CDR3 DNA sequence: TGCGCCAGCAGCCAGGACCTTTCGGGGGGAAACACCATATATTTT. It codes for CASSQDLSGGNTIYF.

V and J are TRBV5-4 and TRBJ2-1; TRBD2 matches at 11 bases. The CDR3 runs to 14 residues. Germline loops: CDR1 SGHNT, CDR2 YYREEE (reference sequence). After removal of 9 bases from V and 8 bases from J, the junction contained 10 bases not matched to a gene. The CDR3 bases are TGTGCCATTTCGCTAGCGGGAGGTCGCTATGAGCAGTTCTTC. Its protein product is CAISLAGGRYEQFF.

The chain has TRBV24-1 and TRBJ2-2; 8 bases map to TRBD1. Germline trimming cut 7 bases from V and 6 bases from J; bases unmatched to any gene: 6. The germline V gene has CDR1 KGHDR and CDR2 SFDVKD. The CDR3 is made up of 14 amino acids. The CDR3 spells CATRQGGGAGELFF. The CDR3 DNA sequence: TGTGCCACCAGACAGGGGGGCGGCGCCGGGGAGCTGTTTTTT.